Each of the 28 T cell receptor beta chains below was sequenced from the same sample in a study of blood T cell repertoires in COVID-19 (dated by TCRdb to the early 2020s). Library preparation used the immunoSEQ multiplex PCR assay. Not all clones reach the TCRdb copy of this immuneACCESS table, which keeps in-frame sequences only. Checked studies attribute under half of the gap to unresolved V genes and leave the rest unexplained. For this sample there are some 490,000 clones; around 85% appear just once. The top ten constitute approximately 8% of the sample. Sequenced: PBMCs or T cells enriched from blood (not recorded which). The receptors derive from a woman aged 55-69 years who had recovered from COVID-19.

Regarding this clone: Germline and junction disagree at one end, which may indicate a read error. The chain combines TRBV30 with TRBJ1-2; 11 bases map to TRBD1. CDR3 size: 11 residues. The germline V gene encodes CDR1 GTSNPN and CDR2 SVGIG (reference sequence). The chain's CDR3 is CAWSGGTGGRF. CDR3 DNA: TGTGCCTGGAGTGGTGGGACAGGGGGGAGATTC.

The chain links TRBV6-6 to TRBJ1-4; D is uncertain. CDR1 is MNHNY and CDR2 is SVGAGI in the germline V gene (reference sequence). V was trimmed by 4 bases and J by 4 bases, leaving 7 bases between them. The CDR3 consists of 13 residues. The CDR3 reads CASSLQFNEKLFF. The CDR3 nucleotides read TGTGCCAGCAGTTTACAGTTTAATGAAAAACTGTTTTTT.

This chain connects TRBV25-1 to TRBJ2-5, with 8 nucleotides matching TRBD1. The germline V gene has CDR1 MGHDK and CDR2 SYGVNS. V lost 3 bases, J lost 4 bases, and 4 bases stayed unmatched. The CDR3 consists of 14 residues. CDR3 amino acids: CASSERTGTETQYF. The CDR3 DNA is TGTGCCAGCAGTGAGAGGACAGGGACAGAGACCCAGTACTTC.

This sequence joins TRBV6-1 and TRBJ2-7; TRBD2 might be the D (5 bases). Germline V lookup: CDR1 MNHNS, CDR2 SASEGT. V dropped 1 base and J dropped 4 bases, with 8 bases sitting between them. This CDR3 is 13 amino acids long. CDR3 coding DNA: TGTGCCAGCAGTGAAGATTGGACTTACGAGCAGTACTTC. Encoded protein: CASSEDWTYEQYF.

The chain combines TRBV7-8 with TRBJ1-1, with D tentatively TRBD1 (6 bases). V lost 4 bases, J lost 6 bases, and 12 bases lay in between. There are 13 residues in the CDR3. The germline V gene encodes CDR1 SGHVS and CDR2 FQNEAQ. The CDR3 DNA reads TGTGCCAGCAGCTGGGGGGGCAGGGCTGAAGCTTTCTTT. Its protein product is CASSWGGRAEAFF.

The chain carries TRBV28 and TRBJ1-1; no reliable D call. The CDR3 sequence is 12 residues long. The V end was cut by 5 bases, the J end by 7 bases, with 11 bases between. CDR1 MDHEN and CDR2 SYDVKM come from the germline V gene. CDR3 sequence (DNA): TGTGCCAGCAGTCCCCCGGTCGTTGAAGCTTTCTTT. Translated, it gives CASSPPVVEAFF.

The chain uses TRBV7-2 and TRBJ1-1; D may be TRBD1 (6 bases). V was trimmed by 2 bases and J by 10 bases, leaving 20 bases between them. The CDR3 has 15 amino acids. Germline CDR1 and CDR2: SGHTA and FQGNSA. The CDR3 bases are TGTGCCAGCAGCTTAATGGGGGCGAGGGTATTTGGAGCTTTCTTT. Translating it yields CASSLMGARVFGAFF.

The chain combines TRBV11-2 with TRBJ1-5, with D possibly TRBD1 on 5 matching bases. V lost 6 bases and J lost 5, with 11 bases in between. CDR3 length: 13 residues. Germline values: CDR1 SGHAT, CDR2 FQNNGV. CDR3 in DNA: TGTGCCAGCAGTCCGGGGGGACATCAGCCCCAGCATTTT. Its protein product is CASSPGGHQPQHF.

This chain joins TRBV24-1 and TRBJ2-5; no reliable D call. Between the trimmed V and J ends, which lost 4 bases and 2 bases, there was a span of 13 bases. CDR3 size: 15 residues. From germline, CDR1 is KGHDR and CDR2 SFDVKD. The DNA of the CDR3 is TGTGCCACCAGTGACCCCGACGGGTCTCAAGAGACCCAGTACTTC. Its translation: CATSDPDGSQETQYF.

CDR3 DNA sequence: TGTGCCAGCAGTGAAGGAAGAGCAGGCCTGAATGAAAAACTGTTTTTT. Residues: CASSEGRAGLNEKLFF. The rearrangement uses TRBV6-1 and TRBJ1-4; no definite D call. The CDR3 loop spans 16 amino acids. The germline gives CDR1 MNHNS, CDR2 SASEGT. Deletions cut 1 base from V and 5 bases from J, with 14 bases between.

The rearrangement links TRBV4-2 to TRBJ1-3, with 7 nucleotides matching TRBD1. This CDR3 is 18 amino acids long. With 4 bases clipped from V and 0 bases from J, the junction kept 12 bases outside the gene matches. Germline V CDR1 and CDR2: LGHNA, YNFKEQ. The CDR3 nucleotides are TGTGCCAGCAGCCTCTCTCCGGGACAGCCACTCTCTGGAAACACCATATATTTT. Its protein product is CASSLSPGQPLSGNTIYF.

The chain combines TRBV20-1 with TRBJ2-3, with TRBD2 identical over 9 bases. V trimming: 3 bases; J trimming: 2 bases; junction bases outside the gene matches: 3. The germline V gene has CDR1 DFQATT and CDR2 SNEGSKA (reference sequence). The CDR3 loop spans 14 amino acids. The CDR3 region is CSASLAGATDTQYF. The CDR3 DNA reads as TGCAGTGCTAGTTTAGCGGGGGCCACAGATACGCAGTATTTT.

The chain joins TRBV5-1 to TRBJ2-2; 8 bases agree with TRBD1. Germline-derived CDR1 and CDR2 are SGHRS and YFSETQ. CDR3 size: 12 residues. J gave up 6 bases and V 8 bases, and 3 bases lay outside the gene matches. The CDR3 DNA sequence: TGCGCCAGTCAGGGGGCAGCCGGGGAGCTGTTTTTT. Encoded protein: CASQGAAGELFF.

The chain joins TRBV6-5 to TRBJ2-3; TRBD1 aligns across 7 bases. CDR3 length equals 13 residues. V gave up 6 bases and J gave up 4 bases; unmatched junction bases: 4. CDR1 is MNHEY, CDR2 SVGAGI, per germline. The DNA for the CDR3 is TGTGCCAGCAGGACAGGGTGGGCAGATACGCAGTATTTT. Protein sequence: CASRTGWADTQYF.

In regard to this clone: The sample carries other DNA sequences with the same CDR3. The chain joins TRBV5-1 to TRBJ2-1; D gene uncertain. Germline CDR1 reads SGHRS; CDR2 reads YFSETQ. Trimming stripped 0 bases from V and 6 bases from J, with 7 bases between. The length of the CDR3 is 13 residues. In DNA, the CDR3 is TGCGCCAGCAGCTTGGCCCCGGGCAATGAGCAGTTCTTC. It translates to CASSLAPGNEQFF.

This clone was seen a single time. The CDR3 sequence is CASSVKETQYF. In DNA form, the CDR3 reads TGTGCCAGCAGCGTTAAAGAGACCCAGTACTTC. This chain links TRBV3-1 (or the pseudogene TRBV3-2) with TRBJ2-5; D is uncertain. CDR1 is LGHDT and CDR2 is YNNKEL in the germline V gene (reference sequence). Trimming cost V 5 bases and J 3 bases, with 4 bases left between them. This CDR3 is 11 amino acids long.

The rearrangement joins TRBV28 to TRBJ2-7; a possible D gene is TRBD2 (7 bases). This CDR3 is built from 14 residues. Germline V gene sequence: CDR1 MDHEN, CDR2 SYDVKM. Between the trimmed V and J ends, which lost 8 bases and 0 bases, there was a span of 14 bases. The CDR3 reads CASLSGGHSYEQYF. The CDR3 region has the DNA TGTGCCAGCTTGTCGGGGGGCCACTCCTACGAGCAGTACTTC.

V usage is TRBV29-1 and J usage is TRBJ1-2, with 7 bases matching TRBD1. V lost 7 bases, J lost 3 bases, and 5 bases stayed unmatched. Germline lookup yields CDR1 SQVTM and CDR2 ANQGSEA. The CDR3 sequence is 12 residues long. CDR3 in DNA: TGCAGCGCCCTAACAGGGGACTATGGCTACACCTTC. Amino acids: CSALTGDYGYTF.

This chain uses TRBV2 with TRBJ1-4; tentative D call: TRBD1 (5 bases). Per the germline V gene, CDR1 is SNHLY and CDR2 is FYNNEI. This CDR3 region has 15 residues. Trimming removed 2 bases from V and 8 bases from J, with 15 bases in between. The CDR3 sequence: CASSEPDGGEEKLFF. Written as DNA, the CDR3 is TGTGCCAGCAGTGAACCAGATGGGGGGGAGGAAAAACTGTTTTTT.

This chain connects TRBV19 to TRBJ1-2; possible D gene TRBD1, 5 bases. The V end lost 3 bases, the J end lost 4 bases, and 21 bases lay between the germline ends. Germline V gene sequence: CDR1 LNHDA, CDR2 SQIVND (reference sequence). This CDR3 is built from 17 residues. The CDR3 region has the DNA TGTGCCAGTAGTATTAGGGGACTTCGGGAGGACGGCTATGGCTACACCTTC. This encodes CASSIRGLREDGYGYTF.

V gene TRBV19 combines with J gene TRBJ1-1; possibly TRBD1 for D (5 bases). Germline CDR1 and CDR2: LNHDA and SQIVND (reference sequence). The CDR3 covers 15 residues. Deletions cut 4 bases from V and 1 base from J, with 13 bases between. CDR3 amino acids: CASSTGGGRNTEAFF. For the CDR3, the DNA is TGTGCCAGTAGTACTGGGGGGGGAAGGAACACTGAAGCTTTCTTT.

The chain is built from TRBV5-1 and TRBJ1-6, with 7 bases fitting TRBD1. Per germline, CDR1 SGHRS and CDR2 YFSETQ. CDR3 length: 15 amino acids. Trimming cost V 0 bases and J 4 bases; bases outside gene matches: 1. CDR3 amino acids: CASSLGGQYNSPLHF. The CDR3 DNA reads as TGCGCCAGCAGCTTGGGGGGACAGTATAATTCACCCCTCCACTTT.

The chain carries TRBV30 and TRBJ2-1; D perhaps matches TRBD2 (7 bases). This CDR3 is built from 15 residues. Trimming pared 0 bases from V and 4 bases from J, leaving 13 bases between. CDR1 is GTSNPN, CDR2 SVGIG, per germline (reference sequence). The CDR3 is CAWSVIGGAYNEQFF. The CDR3 DNA follows: TGTGCCTGGAGTGTAATAGGGGGGGCGTACAATGAGCAGTTCTTC.

The rearrangement uses TRBV7-2 and TRBJ2-5; 7 nucleotides agree with TRBD2. CDR1 is SGHTA and CDR2 is FQGNSA in the germline V gene. The J segment lost 5 bases and the V segment lost 5 bases, leaving 5 bases of the junction unmatched. CDR3 size: 13 residues. In nucleotides, the CDR3 is TGTGCCAGCAGCCCGACTAGCTGGGAGACCCAGTACTTC. The encoded protein is CASSPTSWETQYF.

The gene calls are TRBV7-8 and TRBJ1-1; D is unresolved. Germline CDR1 reads SGHVS; CDR2 reads FQNEAQ. The ends were cut back, 3 bases at V and 0 bases at J, with 11 bases in the middle. This CDR3 contains 15 residues. CDR3 coding DNA: TGTGCCAGCAGCTTCCACGCAGGATTGAACACTGAAGCTTTCTTT. It specifies CASSFHAGLNTEAFF. The full variable domain, with the rest looked up from reference TRBV7-8 and TRBJ1-1, is GAGVSQSPRYKVAKRGQDVALRCDPISGHVSLFWYQQALGQGPEFLTYFQNEAQLDKSGLPSDRFFAERPEGSVSTLKIQRTQQEDSAVYLCASSFHAGLNTEAFFGQGTRLTVV.

This clone appeared once. CDR3 in amino acids: CASILGGDTEAFF. The CDR3, as DNA: TGTGCCAGCATCCTGGGGGGGGACACTGAAGCTTTCTTT. V and J are TRBV7-9 and TRBJ1-1, with TRBD1 as a possible D gene (5 bases). The CDR3 extends over 13 amino acids. CDR1 is SEHNR and CDR2 is FQNEAQ in the germline V gene (reference sequence). Trimming cost V 7 bases and J 3 bases, with 12 bases left between them.

This chain connects TRBV5-1 to TRBJ1-2, with TRBD1 identical over 8 bases. Trimming at V came to 1 base and at J to 7 bases, leaving 3 bases not matched to a gene. Germline CDR1 and CDR2: SGHRS and YFSETQ. The CDR3 is 13 residues long. The CDR3 DNA reads TGCGCCAGCAGCTTGACAACAGGGGGTGGCTACACCTTC. It specifies CASSLTTGGGYTF.

This sequence joins TRBV5-4 and TRBJ2-2; 9 bases match TRBD1. CDR3 length equals 16 residues. J was trimmed by 5 bases and V by 3 bases; bases with no gene match: 8. Germline loops: CDR1 SGHNT, CDR2 YYREEE (reference sequence). CDR3 sequence: CASSSGQGSGTGELFF. Here the CDR3 DNA reads TGTGCCAGCAGCTCGGGACAGGGAAGCGGGACCGGGGAGCTGTTTTTT.